This T cell receptor (beta chain) comes out of a study of lymphopenia after photon versus proton radiotherapy. Broader study findings: After the lymphocyte nadir, photon-treated repertoires showed oligoclonal expansion, especially of CD8+ Temra cells. A bigger post-nadir fall in TCR diversity correlated inversely with survival time in deceased patients.

Assay: immunoSEQ multiplex PCR; the TCRdb copy retains only in-frame clones and omits some. Counted here are approximately 62,000 clones, approximately 84% occurring once; the ten biggest clones make up approximately 2%. The germline V and J ends were trimmed by 0 bases and 4 bases, with 10 bases remaining between them. Germline values: CDR1 SGDLS, CDR2 YYNGEE. The CDR3 is 14 residues long. In regard to this clone: Its specificity is unknown.

Sequencing was performed on peripheral blood, taken from a patient treated with proton-based radiotherapy. This sequence was found in a man in his 60s with pancreatic cancer. This chain uses TRBV9 with TRBJ1-2; D is unresolved. The CDR3 spells CASSVVPPTYGYTF. CDR3 in DNA: TGTGCCAGCAGCGTAGTCCCTCCCACCTATGGCTACACCTTC.